Below, one T cell receptor beta chain is given with its context. Its matching antigen is unknown. This entry comes from a study of T-cell memory formation after mild COVID-19. Broader study findings: CD4+ contracting clones were mainly CM and EM; CD8+ ones, EMRA. Clones contracting day 15 to 85 were balanced CD4/CD8; later expanders leaned CD4+.

5'RACE with constant-segment primers built TCRalpha and TCRbeta cDNA libraries with UMIs. TCRdb re-called the 5' RACE reads with MiXCR, one entry per CDR3 protein. The sample lists 180,000 or so distinct CDR3 sequences, roughly 12% seen once, with approximately 4% in the top ten. In germline, CDR1 is MNHEY, CDR2 SVGAGI. There are 15 residues in the CDR3. V trimming: 5 bases; J trimming: 4 bases; junction bases outside the gene matches: 9. Sequencing input: PBMCs or a T cell subset sorted from them (not recorded which). This TCR was sampled from a man aged 18 to 35 who had mild COVID-19 (a few samples of this study predate the infection). Cell type and time point are not known. The rearrangement links TRBV6-5 to TRBJ1-1, with 8 nucleotides matching TRBD1. The chain's CDR3 is CASSRLGQGFTEAFF. In DNA, the CDR3 is TGTGCCAGCAGTAGGCTAGGACAGGGATTCACTGAAGCTTTCTTT.